The clone carrying this T cell receptor (beta chain) was detected a few times. No antigen is known for it. The data are from a study of T-cell memory formation after mild COVID-19. Whole-study context: Largely donor-specific sequence clusters came from two donors.

5'RACE primed from the constant segment yielded TCR alpha and TCR beta cDNA libraries bearing sample barcodes and UMIs. MiXCR was run by TCRdb on the 5' RACE reads, yielding one entry per CDR3 protein. This table has approximately 500,000 distinct CDR3 sequences, approximately 23% appearing once. Whole-study results and caveats: A subset of responding clones appeared in pre-infection memory, suggesting cross-reactive memory joined. Contracting CD4+ clones sat mainly in CM and EM; CD8+ in EMRA.

The V gene's germline CDR1 is SGHRS and CDR2 YFSETQ. The ends were cut back, 1 base at V and 4 bases at J, with 13 bases in the middle. The CDR3 has 15 amino acids. This TCR was recovered from an adult woman who had mild COVID-19 (a few samples of this study predate the infection). Cell type and time point are not known. The sample taken for sequencing was PBMCs or a T cell subset sorted from them (not recorded which). The J gene is TRBJ2-3, the V gene TRBV5-1; D is undetermined. CDR3 bases: TGCGCCAGCAGCTTGCGTGGGCCCTTCGCAGATACGCAGTATTTT. Its translation is CASSLRGPFADTQYF.